One sample yielded the 10 T cell receptor beta chains listed below, sequenced in a study of blood T cell repertoires in COVID-19. Measured with immunoSEQ multiplex PCR; TCRdb has only the in-frame clones, and not every one. The repertoire includes approximately 210,000 clones, roughly 90% of them detected once, and 0.7% to 0.8% sits in the top ten. Specimen: peripheral blood. The source is a woman in her 70s with acute or convalescent COVID-19.

This chain links TRBV6-1 with TRBJ2-7, with D possibly matching TRBD1 (5 bases). The CDR3 extends over 13 amino acids. Trimming removed 2 bases from V and 7 bases from J, with 12 bases in between. In germline, CDR1 is MNHNS, CDR2 SASEGT. CDR3 in DNA: TGTGCCAGCAGTGAAAGGGGTGGGTCGGAGCAGTACTTC. It is translated as CASSERGGSEQYF.

The CDR3 region has the DNA TGCGCCAGCAGCAGTGGACAGGGGCTGGAAAAACTGTTTTTT. It codes for CASSSGQGLEKLFF. The rearrangement links TRBV5-1 to TRBJ1-4, with 9 bases lining up with TRBD1. This CDR3 contains 14 residues. Trimming at V came to 4 bases and at J to 8 bases, leaving 6 bases not matched to a gene. CDR1 SGHRS and CDR2 YFSETQ come from the germline V gene.

V is TRBV3-1 (or the pseudogene TRBV3-2) and J is TRBJ2-3; D perhaps matches TRBD2 (6 bases). From germline, CDR1 is LGHDT and CDR2 YNNKEL (reference sequence). With 0 bases removed from V and 3 bases from J, the gap between germline ends came to 16 bases. The CDR3 is made up of 17 amino acids. The CDR3 loop is CASSQDRGTRRTDTQYF. The CDR3 nucleotides read TGTGCCAGCAGCCAAGATCGTGGGACTCGGCGGACAGATACGCAGTATTTT.

V and J are TRBV6-2 or TRBV6-3 and TRBJ2-7, with a possible D match to TRBD1 (6 bases). Looked up from germline, CDR1 is MNHEY and CDR2 is SVGEGT. Trimming removed 5 bases at V and 0 bases at J, with 14 bases between. The CDR3 runs 15 residues. DNA for the CDR3: TGTGCCAGCAGTCAACATACAGGGAGCTCCTACGAGCAGTACTTC. Its protein product is CASSQHTGSSYEQYF.

V and J are TRBV28 and TRBJ2-3; no reliable D call. This CDR3 contains 15 residues. CDR1 is MDHEN, CDR2 SYDVKM, per germline. V was pared by 5 bases and J by 2 bases, with 14 bases between. CDR3 DNA sequence: TGTGCCAGCAGTACACACGGAGATTTCACAGATACGCAGTATTTT. Translated: CASSTHGDFTDTQYF.

This chain connects TRBV5-4 to TRBJ1-2; D not resolved. Germline-derived CDR1 and CDR2 are SGHNT and YYREEE (reference sequence). The V end lost 2 bases, the J end lost 13 bases, and 18 bases lay between the germline ends. CDR3 length: 13 amino acids. CDR3 nucleotides: TGTGCCAGCAGCTTACCACCCGAACAAGTAACCACCTTC. Translating it yields CASSLPPEQVTTF.

CDR3 DNA: TGTGCCAGCAGCTTTAGCCTAGGCTACGAGCAGTACTTC. This gives the protein CASSFSLGYEQYF. This chain links TRBV11-2 with TRBJ2-7; D gene ambiguous. There are 13 residues in the CDR3. Trimming removed 3 bases from V and 3 bases from J, with 9 bases in between. Germline loops: CDR1 SGHAT, CDR2 FQNNGV.

This chain connects TRBV10-3 to TRBJ2-7, with 10 nucleotides matching TRBD1. Unmatched junction bases numbered 7, after V lost 1 base and J lost 7 bases. Germline V lookup: CDR1 ENHRY, CDR2 SYGVKD. The CDR3 consists of 15 residues. The CDR3 DNA reads TGTGCCATCAGTGAGTATGGGACAGGGGTGAGTGAGCAGTACTTC. Translating gives CAISEYGTGVSEQYF.

The rearrangement links TRBV28 to TRBJ1-1; TRBD1 matches at 7 bases. This CDR3 is 16 amino acids long. Germline loops: CDR1 MDHEN, CDR2 SYDVKM. With V trimmed by 5 bases and J by 3 bases, 12 bases remained unmatched. CDR3 sequence reads: CASSPLTGNFDTEAFF. In nucleotides, the CDR3 is TGTGCCAGCAGTCCCTTGACAGGGAACTTCGACACTGAAGCTTTCTTT.

This clone was seen just once. The rearrangement joins TRBV28 to TRBJ2-3; 9 bases line up with TRBD2. Germline lookup yields CDR1 MDHEN and CDR2 SYDVKM. Trimming took 1 base from V and 6 from J; bases not matched to a gene: 5. The CDR3 consists of 15 residues. The chain's CDR3 is CASSLLTSGRDTQYF. CDR3 DNA: TGTGCCAGCAGTTTATTAACTAGCGGGCGGGATACGCAGTATTTT.